These T cell receptor beta chains were read from a single sample in a study of glioma-infiltrating T cells after dendritic cell vaccination. TCRdb's copy holds only in-frame clones and misses some; the assay was immunoSEQ multiplex PCR. The sample yields about 87,000 clones, around 83% seen once. The specimen was blood, collected after dendritic cell vaccination. The receptors were sampled from a human donor with glioblastoma. The CDR3 runs from the conserved cysteine through the conserved F or W. Each record gives: J gene, D gene, CDR3 length, V gene, CDR3 protein, CDR3 DNA. The D gene is left open where the match is weak.

J: TRBJ2-5; D: TRBD2; length: 14; V: TRBV11-3; CDR3: CASSPGTSVETQYF; DNA: TGTGCCAGCAGCCCTGGGACTAGCGTAGAGACCCAGTACTTC
J: TRBJ2-7; D: TRBD2; length: 18; V: TRBV5-4; CDR3: CASSFSGGAGGKSFEQYF; DNA: TGTGCCAGCAGCTTTAGCGGGGGGGCCGGTGGTAAGTCTTTCGAGCAGTACTTC
J: TRBJ2-5; D: -; length: 15; V: TRBV15; CDR3: CATRTQGMGQETQYF; DNA: TGTGCCACCAGGACACAGGGTATGGGGCAAGAGACCCAGTACTTC
J: TRBJ1-2; D: TRBD1; length: 15; V: TRBV6-5; CDR3: CASSYSGQAPDGYTF; DNA: TGTGCCAGCAGTTACTCGGGACAGGCCCCGGATGGCTACACCTTC
J: TRBJ2-3; D: -; length: 16; V: TRBV21-1; CDR3: CASSKRPRGGGDTQYF; DNA: TGTGCCAGCAGCAAACGGCCGCGGGGGGGCGGAGATACGCAGTATTTT
J: TRBJ1-2; D: -; length: 14; V: TRBV6-5; CDR3: CASSYLQGSDGHTF; DNA: TGTGCCAGCAGTTACTTACAGGGAAGTGATGGCCACACCTTC
J: TRBJ1-2; D: TRBD1; length: 16; V: TRBV5-1; CDR3: CASSLRSGQGDYGYTF; DNA: TGCGCCAGCAGCTTGAGGTCCGGACAGGGGGACTATGGCTACACCTTC
J: TRBJ2-3; D: -; length: 15; V: TRBV5-1; CDR3: CASSLQAGSADTQYF; DNA: TGCGCCAGCAGCTTGCAAGCAGGGTCCGCAGATACGCAGTATTTT
J: TRBJ2-3; D: TRBD1; length: 17; V: TRBV5-1; CDR3: CASKDFSGTDRTDTQYF; DNA: TGCGCCAGCAAAGACTTCTCTGGGACAGACCGCACAGATACGCAGTATTTT
J: TRBJ2-1; D: TRBD2; length: 13; V: TRBV2; CDR3: CASTSGLYGEQFF; DNA: TGTGCCAGCACTAGCGGGTTATACGGTGAGCAGTTCTTC